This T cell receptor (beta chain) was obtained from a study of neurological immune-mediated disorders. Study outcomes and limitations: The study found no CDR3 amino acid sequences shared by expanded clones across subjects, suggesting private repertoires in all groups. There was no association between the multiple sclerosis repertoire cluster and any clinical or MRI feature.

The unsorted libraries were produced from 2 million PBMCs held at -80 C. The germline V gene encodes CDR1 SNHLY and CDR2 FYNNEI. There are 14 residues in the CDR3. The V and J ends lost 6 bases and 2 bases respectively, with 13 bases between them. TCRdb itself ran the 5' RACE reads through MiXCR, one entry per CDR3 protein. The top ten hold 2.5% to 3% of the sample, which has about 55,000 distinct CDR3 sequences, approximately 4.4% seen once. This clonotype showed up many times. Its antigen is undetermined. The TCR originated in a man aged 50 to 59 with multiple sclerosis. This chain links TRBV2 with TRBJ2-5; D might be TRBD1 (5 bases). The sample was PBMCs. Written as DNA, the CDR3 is TGTGCCAGCAGGTCGTCAGGGCTGCAAGAGACCCAGTACTTC. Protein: CASRSSGLQETQYF.